This T cell receptor beta chain came from a study of T-cell memory formation after mild COVID-19. TCRdb recomputed calls from the 5' RACE reads with MiXCR, one row per CDR3 protein. Here the sample spans tens of thousands of distinct CDR3 sequences, over 15% being singletons. This clonotype was recorded at least ten times. What was sequenced was PBMCs or a T cell subset sorted from them (not recorded which). The receptor comes from an adult woman who had mild COVID-19 (a few samples of this study predate the infection). Cell type and time point are not known.

CDR3 loop: CASSFPRDMQETQYF. Written as DNA, the CDR3 is TGTGCCAGCAGCTTTCCGCGGGACATGCAAGAGACCCAGTACTTC. This sequence joins TRBV7-8 and TRBJ2-5; D tentatively fits TRBD1 or TRBD2 (6 bases each). The CDR3 loop spans 15 amino acids. V gave up 3 bases and J gave up 2 bases, with 13 bases separating them. Germline lookup yields CDR1 SGHVS and CDR2 FQNEAQ.